This paragraph covers one TCR beta chain sequence. Its antigen is not identified. The data belong to a study of shared clonotypes between healthy human individuals. Findings and caveats of the study: In several donors, about 5% of naive CD4 clonotypes appeared in common.

The repertoire was sequenced with immunoSEQ multiplex PCR; TCRdb's copy has only in-frame clones and lacks some. The sample gives more than 2,000,000 clones, approximately 95% of which show up once; 0.39% is in the top ten. All donors qualified as healthy HIV-negative adults and had experienced no recent acute infections or vaccinations. The length of the CDR3 is 18 residues. With V trimmed by 5 bases and J by 3 bases, 9 bases remained unmatched. Germline V gene sequence: CDR1 SGHTA, CDR2 FQGNSA. This TCR was sampled from a man aged 18 to 29 in good health. Some clones in this sample may be carry-over from other donors' samples. The rearrangement joins TRBV7-2 to TRBJ2-2; 13 bases line up with TRBD2. The material sequenced was naive CD4+ T cells from PBMCs. As to subset: CD45RA+ positively selected. The CDR3 DNA sequence: TGTGCCAGCAGCATAGACACTAGCGGGAGGGCCGACACCGGGGAGCTGTTTTTT. Protein sequence: CASSIDTSGRADTGELFF.